The clone carrying this T cell receptor beta chain was seen many times. TCRdb re-analysed the PCR reads in MiXCR, keeping a single row per CDR3 protein. The sample contains 75,000 to 100,000 distinct CDR3 sequences, roughly 20% of which appear only once. The data are from a study of molecular identifiers for immune sequencing clone quantification. CDR1 and CDR2 from the germline V gene are SGHKS and YYEKEE (reference sequence). The CDR3 is made up of 15 amino acids. The V and J ends lost 4 bases and 4 bases, in that order; junction bases with no gene match: 5. The chain joins TRBV5-5 to TRBJ1-5; 10 nucleotides line up with TRBD1. The sequenced sample was naive CD8+ T cells from blood, with Jurkat cell RNA spiked in. Described subset: FACS-sorted CD8+CD4-CCR7+CD45RA+ naive T cells. The clonotype originates from a human donor in good health. Some libraries in this study had Jurkat cell RNA spiked in. This CDR3 is CASSTLGQGNQPQHF. The CDR3 DNA reads TGTGCCAGCAGCACCCTGGGACAGGGGAATCAGCCCCAGCATTTT.